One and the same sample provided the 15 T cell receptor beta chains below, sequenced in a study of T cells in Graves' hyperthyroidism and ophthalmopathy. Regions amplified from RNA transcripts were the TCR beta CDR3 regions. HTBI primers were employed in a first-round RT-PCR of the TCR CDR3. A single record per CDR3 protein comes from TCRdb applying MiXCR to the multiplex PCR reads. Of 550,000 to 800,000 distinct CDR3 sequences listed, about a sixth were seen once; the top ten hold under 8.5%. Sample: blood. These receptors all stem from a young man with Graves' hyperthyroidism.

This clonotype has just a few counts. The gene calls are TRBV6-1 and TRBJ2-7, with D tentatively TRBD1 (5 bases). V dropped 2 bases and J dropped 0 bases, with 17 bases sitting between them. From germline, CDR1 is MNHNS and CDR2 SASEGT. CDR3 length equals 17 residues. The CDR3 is CASSESVSRDSSYEQYF. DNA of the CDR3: TGTGCCAGCAGTGAATCCGTCTCTCGCGACAGCTCCTACGAGCAGTACTTC.

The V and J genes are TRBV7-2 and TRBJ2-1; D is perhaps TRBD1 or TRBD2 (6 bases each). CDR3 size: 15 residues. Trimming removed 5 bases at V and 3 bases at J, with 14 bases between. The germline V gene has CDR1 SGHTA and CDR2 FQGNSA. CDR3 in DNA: TGTGCCAGCAGCCCGGGGGCTAGCGACTACAATGAGCAGTTCTTC. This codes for CASSPGASDYNEQFF.

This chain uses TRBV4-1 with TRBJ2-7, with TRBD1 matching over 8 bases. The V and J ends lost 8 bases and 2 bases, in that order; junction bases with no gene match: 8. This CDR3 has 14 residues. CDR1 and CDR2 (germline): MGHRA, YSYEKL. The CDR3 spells CASSWTGRTYEQYF. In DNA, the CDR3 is TGCGCCAGCTCCTGGACAGGGAGGACCTACGAGCAGTACTTC.

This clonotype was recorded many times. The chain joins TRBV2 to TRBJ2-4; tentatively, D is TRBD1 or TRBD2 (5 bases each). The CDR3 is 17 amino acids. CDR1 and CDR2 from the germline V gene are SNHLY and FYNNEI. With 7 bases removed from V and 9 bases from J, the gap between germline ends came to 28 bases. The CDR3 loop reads CASNPKLLTATEGIQYF. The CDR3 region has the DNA TGTGCCAGCAATCCGAAGTTACTTACGGCGACAGAGGGCATTCAGTACTTC.

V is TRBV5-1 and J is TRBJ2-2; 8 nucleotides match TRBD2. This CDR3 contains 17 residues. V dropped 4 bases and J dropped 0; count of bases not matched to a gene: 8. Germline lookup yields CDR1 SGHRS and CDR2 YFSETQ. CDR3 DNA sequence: TGCGCCAGCAGCGGCACTAGCGGACCTACGAACACCGGGGAGCTGTTTTTT. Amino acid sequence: CASSGTSGPTNTGELFF.

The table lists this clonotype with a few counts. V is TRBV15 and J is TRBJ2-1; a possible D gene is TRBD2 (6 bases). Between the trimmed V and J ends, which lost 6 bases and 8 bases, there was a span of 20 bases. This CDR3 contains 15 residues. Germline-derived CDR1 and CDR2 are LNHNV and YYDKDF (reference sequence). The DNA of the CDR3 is TGTGCCACCAGAGGGGAGGAAAGGGGAGGCGATGAGCAGTTCTTC. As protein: CATRGEERGGDEQFF.

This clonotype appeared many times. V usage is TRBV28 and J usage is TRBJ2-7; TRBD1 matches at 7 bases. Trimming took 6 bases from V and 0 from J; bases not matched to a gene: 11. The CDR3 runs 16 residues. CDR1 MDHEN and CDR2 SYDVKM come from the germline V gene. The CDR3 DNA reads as TGTGCCAGCAGCCTACTCCGACAGGGTAACTCCTACGAGCAGTACTTC. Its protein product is CASSLLRQGNSYEQYF.

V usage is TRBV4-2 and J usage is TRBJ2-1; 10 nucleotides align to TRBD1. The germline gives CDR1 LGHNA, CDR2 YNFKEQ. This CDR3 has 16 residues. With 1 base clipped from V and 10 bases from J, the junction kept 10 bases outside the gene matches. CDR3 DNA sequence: TGTGCCAGCAGCCAAGTTGGGACAGGGGATTCGGGCGAGCAGTTCTTC. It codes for CASSQVGTGDSGEQFF.

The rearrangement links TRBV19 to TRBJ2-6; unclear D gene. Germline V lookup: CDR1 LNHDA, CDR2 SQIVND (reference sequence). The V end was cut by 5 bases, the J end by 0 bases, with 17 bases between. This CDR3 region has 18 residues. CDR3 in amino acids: CASSFFGDVFSGANVLTF. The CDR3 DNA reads TGTGCCAGTAGTTTTTTTGGGGATGTTTTCTCTGGGGCCAACGTCCTGACTTTC. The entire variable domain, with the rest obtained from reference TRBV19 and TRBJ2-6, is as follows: DGGITQSPKYLFRKEGQNVTLSCEQNLNHDAMYWYRQDPGQGLRLIYYSQIVNDFQKGDIAEGYSVSREKKESFPLTVTSAQKNPTAFYLCASSFFGDVFSGANVLTFGAGSRLTVL.

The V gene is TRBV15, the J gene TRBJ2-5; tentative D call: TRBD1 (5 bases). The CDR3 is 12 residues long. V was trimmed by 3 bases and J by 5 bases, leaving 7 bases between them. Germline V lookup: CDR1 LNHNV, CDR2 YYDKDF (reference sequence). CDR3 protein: CATSSYRETQYF. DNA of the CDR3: TGTGCCACCAGCAGTTACAGGGAGACCCAGTACTTC.

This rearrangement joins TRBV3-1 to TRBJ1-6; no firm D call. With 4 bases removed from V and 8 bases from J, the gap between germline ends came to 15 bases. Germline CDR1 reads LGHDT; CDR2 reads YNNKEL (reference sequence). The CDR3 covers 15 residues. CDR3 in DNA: TGTGCCAGCAGCCCGGACCCCGGATGGTATTCACCCCTCCACTTT. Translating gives CASSPDPGWYSPLHF.

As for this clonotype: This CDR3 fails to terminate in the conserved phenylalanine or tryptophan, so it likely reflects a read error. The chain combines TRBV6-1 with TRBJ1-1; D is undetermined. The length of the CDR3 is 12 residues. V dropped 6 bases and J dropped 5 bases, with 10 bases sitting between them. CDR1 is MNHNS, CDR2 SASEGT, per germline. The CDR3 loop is CASSQYPTEAFL. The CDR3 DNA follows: TGTGCCAGCAGCCAATATCCGACTGAAGCTTTCCTT.

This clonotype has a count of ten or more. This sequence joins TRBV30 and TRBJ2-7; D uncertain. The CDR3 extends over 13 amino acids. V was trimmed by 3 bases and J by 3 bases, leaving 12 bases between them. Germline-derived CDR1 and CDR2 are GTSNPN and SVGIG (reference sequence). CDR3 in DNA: TGTGCCTGGAGCGCCCGTTCAGGCTACGAGCAGTACTTC. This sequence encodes CAWSARSGYEQYF.

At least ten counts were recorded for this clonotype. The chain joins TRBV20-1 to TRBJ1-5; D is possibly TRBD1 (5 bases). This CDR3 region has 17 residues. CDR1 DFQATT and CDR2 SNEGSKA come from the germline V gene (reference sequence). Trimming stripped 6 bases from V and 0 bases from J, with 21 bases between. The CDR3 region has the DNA TGCAGTGCCTCACGACAGCTCTCACTTTATAGCAATCAGCCCCAGCATTTT. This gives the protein CSASRQLSLYSNQPQHF.

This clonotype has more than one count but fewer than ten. Here the CDR3 reads CASRDRTSAGELFF. The CDR3 DNA sequence: TGTGCCAGCAGGGACAGAACTAGCGCGGGGGAGCTGTTTTTT. V is TRBV2 and J is TRBJ2-2; D may be TRBD2 (7 bases). This CDR3 is 14 amino acids long. V lost 6 bases and J lost 8, with 16 bases in between. In germline, CDR1 is SNHLY, CDR2 FYNNEI.